The 28 T cell receptor beta chains in this list originate from one sample, sequenced in a study of cytomegalovirus exposure and HLA in healthy donors. The PCR contained 60 Vbeta and 13 Jbeta primers. Using immunoSEQ multiplex PCR, the repertoire was profiled, and TCRdb retains in-frame clones only, with some absent. The sample consists of about 130,000 clones, 60% to 80% of them appearing once. Sequenced sample: PBMCs. The receptors here all came from a male donor in good health and CMV-seronegative.

The chain couples TRBV6-5 to TRBJ1-1, with a possible D match to TRBD1 (5 bases). CDR3 length: 14 residues. Deletions cut 0 bases from V and 10 bases from J, with 15 bases between. Looked up from germline, CDR1 is MNHEY and CDR2 is SVGAGI. The CDR3 sequence is CASSYSGGEGSAFF. The DNA for the CDR3 is TGTGCCAGCAGTTACTCAGGAGGGGAGGGCTCAGCTTTCTTT.

The V call is TRBV13, the J call TRBJ2-7, with 9 bases fitting TRBD1. CDR3 length: 14 amino acids. Germline CDR1 and CDR2: PRHDT and FYEKMQ (reference sequence). V was clipped by 2 bases and J by 3 bases; unmatched bases: 2. The CDR3 here is CASSLRGQGYEQYF. Here the CDR3 DNA reads TGTGCCAGCAGCTTAAGGGGACAGGGCTACGAGCAGTACTTC.

The chain recombines TRBV4-1 with TRBJ1-5; the D is unclear. CDR3 length equals 16 residues. Trimming shortened V by 0 bases and J by 0 bases, and 9 bases separated the two germline ends. Germline lookup yields CDR1 MGHRA and CDR2 YSYEKL. CDR3 in DNA: TGCGCCAGCAGCCAAGATAGAGACTATAGCAATCAGCCCCAGCATTTT. Its translation is CASSQDRDYSNQPQHF.

V usage is TRBV7-3 and J usage is TRBJ2-3; TRBD1 might be the D (5 bases). The CDR3 is made up of 16 amino acids. Germline CDR1 SGHTA, CDR2 FQGTGA. Trimming cost V 2 bases and J 0 bases, with 12 bases left between them. The CDR3 region is CASSLGTGFSTDTQYF. The CDR3 bases are TGTGCCAGCAGCTTAGGAACAGGATTTAGCACAGATACGCAGTATTTT.

This chain uses TRBV25-1 with TRBJ2-2; D is undetermined. Germline loops: CDR1 MGHDK, CDR2 SYGVNS. Deletions cut 5 bases from V and 1 base from J, with 5 bases between. CDR3 size: 13 residues. The CDR3 nucleotides read TGTGCCAGCAGTCTAAAGAACACCGGGGAGCTGTTTTTT. Amino acid sequence: CASSLKNTGELFF.

The chain recombines TRBV5-5 with TRBJ1-1; D is ambiguous. Looked up from germline, CDR1 is SGHKS and CDR2 is YYEKEE (reference sequence). CDR3 length equals 13 residues. Trimming pared 2 bases from V and 8 bases from J, leaving 13 bases between. The CDR3 nucleotides read TGTGCCAGCAGCTTTGTGGATGAGGAGGAAGCTTTCTTT. Translated: CASSFVDEEEAFF.

This chain links TRBV19 with TRBJ1-1; no firm D call. CDR3 length equals 17 residues. V lost 8 bases and J lost 5, with 27 bases in between. Germline V gene sequence: CDR1 LNHDA, CDR2 SQIVND (reference sequence). CDR3 nucleotide sequence: TGTGCCAGTCGTACGGCCTTCTCAGGCAGCCGGGGAACTGAAGCTTTCTTT. Protein sequence: CASRTAFSGSRGTEAFF.

The chain recombines TRBV14 with TRBJ2-5; unclear D gene. Trimming took off 0 bases at V and 0 bases at J, with 11 bases between the two ends. Germline V lookup: CDR1 SGHDN, CDR2 FVKESK. CDR3 size: 16 residues. This CDR3 reads CASSQDSRSYQETQYF. The CDR3 DNA sequence: TGTGCCAGCAGCCAAGATTCTAGAAGCTACCAAGAGACCCAGTACTTC.

The V call is TRBV10-1, the J call TRBJ2-7; 10 positions match TRBD2. From germline, CDR1 is WNHNN and CDR2 SYGVQD (reference sequence). This CDR3 is built from 16 residues. V lost 2 bases to trimming and J lost 7 bases; unmatched junction nucleotides: 11. CDR3: CASSERPAGGPREQYF. The CDR3 bases are TGCGCCAGCAGTGAGCGTCCAGCGGGAGGGCCGCGGGAGCAGTACTTC.

V and J are TRBV7-9 and TRBJ2-7; 7 bases agree with TRBD2. The CDR3 totals 15 residues. Germline-derived CDR1 and CDR2 are SEHNR and FQNEAQ (reference sequence). The J segment lost 5 bases and the V segment lost 1 base, leaving 8 bases of the junction unmatched. DNA for the CDR3: TGTGCCAGCAGCTTAGATTCGGGACTAAGAAACGAGCAGTACTTC. The encoded protein is CASSLDSGLRNEQYF.

V and J are TRBV5-6 and TRBJ2-1; possible D gene TRBD2, 5 bases. The V gene lost 0 bases and the J gene lost 3 bases, with 13 bases spanning the gap. CDR1 and CDR2 (germline): SGHDT, YYEEEE. This CDR3 contains 16 residues. The CDR3: CASSLDEGRIYNEQFF. CDR3 sequence (DNA): TGTGCCAGCAGCTTGGATGAGGGAAGGATCTACAATGAGCAGTTCTTC.

The chain combines TRBV7-2 with TRBJ1-6; the D is unclear. Germline assignment: CDR1 SGHTA and CDR2 FQGNSA. The germline V and J ends were trimmed by 2 bases and 9 bases, with 17 bases remaining between them. CDR3 length: 16 residues. The CDR3 region is CASSLQPLASPSPLHF. For the CDR3, the DNA is TGTGCCAGCAGCTTACAACCTCTGGCCTCCCCTTCACCCCTCCACTTT. The entire variable domain, with the rest obtained from reference TRBV7-2 and TRBJ1-6, is as follows: GAGVSQSPSNKVTEKGKDVELRCDPISGHTALYWYRQSLGQGLEFLIYFQGNSAPDKSGLPSDRFSAERTGGSVSTLTIQRTQQEDSAVYLCASSLQPLASPSPLHFGNGTRLTVT.

The V call is TRBV28, the J call TRBJ2-6; possible D gene TRBD2, 5 bases. The CDR3 consists of 15 residues. Per the germline V gene, CDR1 is MDHEN and CDR2 is SYDVKM. Between the trimmed V and J ends, which lost 5 bases and 0 bases, there was a span of 8 bases. The CDR3 DNA is TGTGCCAGCAGTGGACTCTCCTCTGGGGCCAACGTCCTGACTTTC. As protein: CASSGLSSGANVLTF.

This chain connects TRBV29-1 to TRBJ1-2; D not certain. This CDR3 has 12 amino acids. Trimming pared 5 bases from V and 0 bases from J, leaving 7 bases between. Germline V gene sequence: CDR1 SQVTM, CDR2 ANQGSEA. This chain's CDR3 is CSVPTANYGYTF. CDR3 DNA sequence: TGCAGCGTTCCCACAGCTAACTATGGCTACACCTTC.

J is TRBJ1-6 and V is TRBV2; no clear D. Germline V gene lookup returns CDR1 SNHLY and CDR2 FYNNEI. This CDR3 comprises 17 residues. The V gene lost 6 bases and the J gene lost 3 bases, with 18 bases spanning the gap. CDR3 in amino acids: CASSVSGGRYYNSPLHF. The CDR3 coding sequence is TGTGCCAGCAGCGTTTCCGGCGGGCGCTACTATAATTCACCCCTCCACTTT.

The CDR3 DNA is TGTGCCAGCAGCTCCGGGACATGGTCTAAGGATGAGCAGTTCTTC. It is translated as CASSSGTWSKDEQFF. The rearrangement links TRBV5-4 to TRBJ2-1; D may be TRBD1 (6 bases). CDR1 and CDR2 (germline): SGHNT, YYREEE (reference sequence). The CDR3 spans 15 residues. With 3 bases removed from V and 8 bases from J, the gap between germline ends came to 18 bases.

V and J are TRBV6-5 and TRBJ1-1, with D unresolved. Deletions cut 6 bases from V and 4 bases from J, with 12 bases between. From germline, CDR1 is MNHEY and CDR2 SVGAGI. There are 13 residues in the CDR3. This CDR3 is CASSPTVGTEAFF. CDR3 DNA sequence: TGTGCCAGCAGCCCCACGGTCGGCACTGAAGCTTTCTTT.

This clone was seen more than once but under ten times. This chain joins TRBV28 and TRBJ2-6; 7 bases are shared with TRBD2. This CDR3 is 18 amino acids long. Trimming at V came to 6 bases and at J to 0 bases, leaving 11 bases not matched to a gene. The germline V gene has CDR1 MDHEN and CDR2 SYDVKM. CDR3 residues: CASRQGGTVSSGANVLTF. The CDR3 DNA follows: TGTGCCAGCAGGCAGGGAGGGACGGTGAGCTCTGGGGCCAACGTCCTGACTTTC.

This chain connects TRBV6-1 to TRBJ1-2; the match to TRBD1 covers 8 bases. CDR1 and CDR2 from the germline V gene are MNHNS and SASEGT. With V trimmed by 6 bases and J by 8 bases, 8 bases remained unmatched. This CDR3 region has 13 residues. Here the CDR3 DNA reads TGTGCCAGCAGGGTGGACAGGGCGTGGGGCTACACCTTC. Protein: CASRVDRAWGYTF.

This chain joins TRBV11-2 and TRBJ1-6, with D possibly matching TRBD1 (6 bases). Germline V gene data show CDR1 as SGHAT and CDR2 as FQNNGV. The CDR3 loop spans 15 amino acids. The germline V and J ends were trimmed by 5 bases and 9 bases, with 17 bases remaining between them. CDR3 amino acids: CASSKGGPYGSPLHF. The CDR3 coding sequence is TGTGCCAGCAGCAAAGGGGGACCGTACGGTTCACCCCTCCACTTT.

The chain links TRBV13 to TRBJ2-7, with TRBD2 matching over 9 bases. This CDR3 has 14 residues. Per the germline V gene, CDR1 is PRHDT and CDR2 is FYEKMQ (reference sequence). V lost 6 bases to trimming and J lost 7 bases; unmatched junction nucleotides: 10. For the CDR3, the DNA is TGTGCCAGCAGGGTACGGCGGGGGGGTACAGAGCAGTACTTC. Translated: CASRVRRGGTEQYF.

The chain combines TRBV21-1 with TRBJ2-3; TRBD2, as called in the table, went unchecked against the DNA. TRBV21-1 is tagged as a pseudogene. This CDR3 region has 18 residues. The CDR3 sequence: CASSRGGTSGSGTDTQYF. The CDR3 nucleotides are TGTGCCAGCAGCAGAGGGGGGACTAGCGGGAGCGGCACAGATACGCAGTATTTT.

The chain employs TRBV30 and TRBJ2-1, with TRBD2 as a possible D gene (5 bases). The V end was cut by 3 bases, the J end by 9 bases, with 9 bases between. Germline CDR1 GTSNPN, CDR2 SVGIG (reference sequence). The CDR3 covers 11 residues. DNA of the CDR3: TGTGCCTGGAGATTGGGGAGTGAGCAGTTCTTC. Translated: CAWRLGSEQFF.

The chain uses TRBV27 and TRBJ2-1; maybe TRBD2 (5 bases). Germline loops: CDR1 MNHEY, CDR2 SMNVEV (reference sequence). Trimming pared 0 bases from V and 2 bases from J, leaving 8 bases between. CDR3 length equals 15 residues. CDR3 region: CASSLSGKPYNEQFF. The CDR3 region has the DNA TGTGCCAGCAGTTTATCCGGGAAGCCCTACAATGAGCAGTTCTTC.

V usage is TRBV4-2 and J usage is TRBJ2-7; D remains unclear. This CDR3 region has 14 residues. V lost 0 bases and J 1 base, leaving 7 bases between the germline ends. Germline CDR1 and CDR2: LGHNA and YNFKEQ. CDR3 sequence: CASSQDWQSYEQYF. The DNA of the CDR3 is TGTGCCAGCAGCCAAGATTGGCAGTCCTACGAGCAGTACTTC.

On this clone: The junction does not match germline at one end; this may be a read error. The chain has TRBV7-9 and TRBJ2-7; possible D gene TRBD2, 5 bases. Looked up from germline, CDR1 is SEHNR and CDR2 is FQNEAQ (reference sequence). This CDR3 is built from 14 residues. The CDR3 loop reads CSSTPRESFYEQYF. DNA of the CDR3: TGTTCCAGCACCCCTCGGGAATCTTTCTACGAGCAGTACTTC.

The V call is TRBV5-6, the J call TRBJ2-5, with 9 bases matching TRBD1. Trimming at V came to 4 bases and at J to 4 bases, leaving 5 bases not matched to a gene. Looked up from germline, CDR1 is SGHDT and CDR2 is YYEEEE. This CDR3 comprises 14 residues. CDR3 DNA sequence: TGTGCCAGCAGCCCTACAGGGGGCGGAGAGACCCAGTACTTC. Translating gives CASSPTGGGETQYF.

The sample holds a few counts of this clone. The chain couples TRBV21-1 to TRBJ1-5; the tabulated D call, TRBD1, remains unverified against the DNA. TRBV21-1 is designated a pseudogene. The CDR3 spans 18 residues. The CDR3 loop reads CASSIRQGPLSSNQPQHF. CDR3 nucleotides: TGTGCCAGCAGCATCAGACAGGGCCCTCTTTCGAGCAATCAGCCCCAGCATTTT.